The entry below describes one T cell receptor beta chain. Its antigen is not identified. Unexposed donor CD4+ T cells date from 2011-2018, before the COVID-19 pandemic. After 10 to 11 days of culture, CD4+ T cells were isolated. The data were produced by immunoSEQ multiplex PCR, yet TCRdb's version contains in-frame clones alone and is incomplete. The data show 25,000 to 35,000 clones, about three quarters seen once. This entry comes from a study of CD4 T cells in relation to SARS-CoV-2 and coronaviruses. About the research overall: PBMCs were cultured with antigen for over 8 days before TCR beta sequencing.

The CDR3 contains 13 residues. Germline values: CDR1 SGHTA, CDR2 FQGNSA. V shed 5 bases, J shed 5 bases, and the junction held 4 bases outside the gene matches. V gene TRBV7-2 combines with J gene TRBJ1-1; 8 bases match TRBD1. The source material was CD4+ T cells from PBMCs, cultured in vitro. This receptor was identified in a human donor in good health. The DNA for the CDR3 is TGTGCCAGCAGCCAGGACAGGGAAACTGAAGCTTTCTTT. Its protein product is CASSQDRETEAFF.